These 2 T cell receptor beta chains originate from one sample sequenced in a study of blood T cell repertoires in COVID-19. Method: immunoSEQ multiplex PCR; TCRdb's copy keeps in-frame clones and lacks some. The sample carries fewer than 500,000 clones, approximately 77% recorded once. Sequenced material: peripheral blood. The receptors here all came from a human donor with acute or convalescent COVID-19. The donor label of this sample is uncertain.

About this clone itself: Other DNA sequences of this sample code for an identical CDR3. The chain couples TRBV28 to TRBJ1-5; D not resolved. The CDR3 has 14 residues. Germline assignment: CDR1 MDHEN and CDR2 SYDVKM. Trimming pared 3 bases from V and 0 bases from J, leaving 6 bases between. In DNA form, the CDR3 reads TGTGCCAGCAGTTTCCGTTATAGCAATCAGCCCCAGCATTTT. This encodes CASSFRYSNQPQHF. The whole variable domain, remainder taken from reference TRBV28 and TRBJ1-5, is DVKVTQSSRYLVKRTGEKVFLECVQDMDHENMFWYRQDPGLGLRLIYFSYDVKMKEKGDIPEGYSVSREKKERFSLILESASTNQTSMYLCASSFRYSNQPQHFGDGTRLSIL.

V usage is TRBV3-1 (or the pseudogene TRBV3-2) and J usage is TRBJ2-5; D might be TRBD1 (6 bases). This CDR3 has 14 residues. Germline-derived CDR1 and CDR2 are LGHDT and YNNKEL (reference sequence). With 0 bases removed from V and 7 bases from J, the gap between germline ends came to 12 bases. CDR3 sequence reads: CASSQDTGRGTQYF. CDR3 coding DNA: TGTGCCAGCAGCCAAGATACAGGGCGAGGGACCCAGTACTTC.